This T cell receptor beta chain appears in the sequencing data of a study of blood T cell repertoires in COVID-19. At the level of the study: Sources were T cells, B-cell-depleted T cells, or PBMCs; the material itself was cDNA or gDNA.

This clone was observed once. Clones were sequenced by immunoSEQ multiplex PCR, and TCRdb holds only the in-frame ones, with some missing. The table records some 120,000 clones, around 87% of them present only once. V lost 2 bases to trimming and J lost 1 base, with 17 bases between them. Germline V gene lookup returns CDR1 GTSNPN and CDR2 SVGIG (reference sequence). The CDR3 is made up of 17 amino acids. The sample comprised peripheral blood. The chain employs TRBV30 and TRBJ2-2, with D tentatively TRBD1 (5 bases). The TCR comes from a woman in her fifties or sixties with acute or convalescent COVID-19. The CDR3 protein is CAWSRVMVGQNTGELFF. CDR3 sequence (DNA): TGTGCCTGGAGTAGGGTGATGGTAGGACAGAACACCGGGGAGCTGTTTTTT.